The 8 T cell receptor beta chains in this list originate from one sample, sequenced in a study of T-cell memory formation after mild COVID-19. TCRdb reanalysed the 5' RACE reads using MiXCR and keeps one entry per CDR3 protein. This table has roughly 62,000 distinct CDR3 sequences, approximately 9% appearing once. The sequencing sample was made of PBMCs or a T cell subset sorted from them (not recorded which). The origin of the receptors is a man between 18 and 35 years old who had mild COVID-19 (a few samples of this study predate the infection). Cell type and time point are not known.

The chain links TRBV6-5 to TRBJ2-1; 8 bases are shared with TRBD1. The CDR3 is 13 residues long. J gave up 8 bases and V 6 bases, and 6 bases lay outside the gene matches. The germline V gene has CDR1 MNHEY and CDR2 SVGAGI. In DNA form, the CDR3 reads TGTGCCAGCAGAAACCCGGACAGGGATGAGCAGTTCTTC. It encodes CASRNPDRDEQFF.

The chain combines TRBV4-2 with TRBJ1-6, with unresolved D. Trimming cost V 5 bases and J 7 bases, with 6 bases left between them. This CDR3 has 12 residues. CDR1 and CDR2 (germline): LGHNA, YNFKEQ. CDR3 sequence reads: CASSTQNSPLHF. CDR3 bases: TGTGCCAGCAGCACTCAGAATTCACCCCTCCACTTT.

The chain carries TRBV4-3 and TRBJ2-1; D not certain. Germline values: CDR1 LGHNA, CDR2 YSLEER. The CDR3 sequence is 13 residues long. V lost 2 bases and J lost 9, with 11 bases in between. For the CDR3, the DNA is TGCGCCAGCAGCCAATGGTCGGCTGGTGAGCAGTTCTTC. Translating it yields CASSQWSAGEQFF.

V usage is TRBV6-2 or TRBV6-3 and J usage is TRBJ1-2; D possibly corresponds to TRBD1 (6 bases). Trimming pared 5 bases from V and 5 bases from J, leaving 15 bases between. The CDR3 sequence is 14 residues long. The germline CDR1 and CDR2 sequences are MNHEY and SVGEGT. The CDR3 reads CASSTHRAQYGYTF. CDR3 sequence (DNA): TGTGCCAGCAGTACCCACAGGGCACAGTATGGCTACACCTTC.

The chain carries TRBV10-3 and TRBJ1-2, with 7 bases lining up with TRBD1. The CDR3 runs to 15 residues. The V segment lost 3 bases and the J segment 4 bases; nucleotides outside the gene matches: 8. Germline CDR1 is ENHRY and CDR2 is SYGVKD. CDR3 amino acids: CAISDPTGTRYGYTF. For the CDR3, the DNA is TGTGCCATCAGTGACCCGACAGGGACCCGCTATGGCTACACCTTC.

This clonotype was counted at least ten times. This chain uses TRBV7-2 with TRBJ2-3, with unresolved D. CDR3 length equals 11 residues. Germline lookup yields CDR1 SGHTA and CDR2 FQGNSA. Trimming shortened V by 5 bases and J by 8 bases, and 8 bases separated the two germline ends. CDR3 amino acids: CASSTRGTQYF. As DNA, the CDR3 is TGTGCCAGCAGCACCCGCGGTACGCAGTATTTT.

DNA for the CDR3: TGTGCCAGCAGCCAAGAGGTCCGGGGAAATGAAAAACTGTTTTTT. Protein sequence: CASSQEVRGNEKLFF. The chain carries TRBV4-2 and TRBJ1-4, with D hard to call. Trimming took off 0 bases at V and 5 bases at J, with 10 bases between the two ends. The germline CDR1 and CDR2 sequences are LGHNA and YNFKEQ. The CDR3 covers 15 residues.

The V call is TRBV3-1, the J call TRBJ1-5, with D possibly being TRBD1 (5 bases). The V gene lost 5 bases and the J gene lost 5 bases, with 13 bases spanning the gap. This CDR3 region has 14 residues. CDR1 LGHDT and CDR2 YNNKEL come from the germline V gene (reference sequence). DNA for the CDR3: TGTGCCAGCAGCTACGGGGCGGGGGATCAGCCCCAGCATTTT. Its protein product is CASSYGAGDQPQHF.